The 6 T cell receptor beta chains below were found in one sample sequenced in a study of blood T cell repertoires in COVID-19. Some clones are missing from TCRdb's copy, which holds only in-frame ones; the method was immunoSEQ multiplex PCR. The profile covers about 96,000 clones, with around 90% appearing a single time and roughly 4.2% taken by the ten largest. The sample was peripheral blood. These receptors all stem from a human donor with COVID-19, enrolled during active disease. The donor label of this sample is uncertain.

The V and J genes are TRBV7-6 and TRBJ1-3; tentatively, D is TRBD1 (5 bases). The CDR3 totals 16 residues. Germline CDR1 is SGHVS and CDR2 is FNYEAQ. V dropped 1 base and J dropped 2 bases, with 12 bases sitting between them. In nucleotides, the CDR3 is TGTGCCAGCAGCTTAGAAGCAGGGAATCCTGGAAACACCATATATTTT. The encoded protein is CASSLEAGNPGNTIYF.

The table lists this clone with a few counts. The chain joins TRBV6-5 to TRBJ1-1; tentatively, D is TRBD1 (5 bases). Germline values: CDR1 MNHEY, CDR2 SVGAGI. V lost 5 bases to trimming and J lost 4 bases, with 14 bases between them. The CDR3 totals 14 residues. The CDR3: CASSPQAQVTEAFF. As DNA, the CDR3 is TGTGCCAGCAGTCCACAGGCGCAGGTCACTGAAGCTTTCTTT.

V gene TRBV19 combines with J gene TRBJ2-1, with TRBD2 identical over 10 bases. CDR1 is LNHDA, CDR2 SQIVND, per germline (reference sequence). V was pared by 6 bases and J by 2 bases, with 4 bases of the junction left unmatched. The CDR3 totals 15 residues. The CDR3 sequence is CASSLGLAAYNEQFF. The CDR3 DNA reads as TGTGCCAGTAGCCTCGGACTAGCGGCCTACAATGAGCAGTTCTTC. Full variable domain (rest looked up from reference TRBV19 and TRBJ2-1): DGGITQSPKYLFRKEGQNVTLSCEQNLNHDAMYWYRQDPGQGLRLIYYSQIVNDFQKGDIAEGYSVSREKKESFPLTVTSAQKNPTAFYLCASSLGLAAYNEQFFGPGTRLTVL.

This chain uses TRBV7-2 with TRBJ2-7, with a possible D match to TRBD1 (5 bases). With 5 bases removed from V and 6 bases from J, the gap between germline ends came to 17 bases. This CDR3 comprises 14 residues. Germline loops: CDR1 SGHTA, CDR2 FQGNSA. The chain's CDR3 is CASSQFQGGREQYF. The CDR3 DNA sequence: TGTGCCAGCAGCCAATTCCAGGGTGGGCGCGAGCAGTACTTC.

The chain combines TRBV7-9 with TRBJ1-2; D is unclear. Germline CDR1 SEHNR, CDR2 FQNEAQ (reference sequence). The CDR3 consists of 13 residues. Deletions cut 3 bases from V and 8 bases from J, with 13 bases between. CDR3 residues: CASSFDLFGGYTF. The CDR3 nucleotides are TGTGCCAGCAGCTTTGATCTTTTCGGGGGCTACACCTTC.

The chain employs TRBV24-1 and TRBJ2-1; 9 bases are shared with TRBD1. Per germline, CDR1 KGHDR and CDR2 SFDVKD. CDR3 size: 16 residues. V gave up 3 bases and J gave up 1 base; unmatched junction bases: 3. As DNA, the CDR3 is TGTGCCACCAGTGATGCCGGGACAGGGTCCTACAATGAGCAGTTCTTC. Amino acid sequence: CATSDAGTGSYNEQFF.